This passage covers 21 T cell receptor beta chains from one sample sequenced in a study of blood T cell repertoires in COVID-19. TCRdb keeps only in-frame clones here, not all; method: immunoSEQ multiplex PCR. The top ten hold about 3.5% of the sample, which has nearly 350,000 clones, around nine tenths seen once. Sample: peripheral blood. The source of these receptors is a woman under 30 who had recovered from COVID-19.

This chain connects TRBV13 to TRBJ1-2; 7 nucleotides align to TRBD1. Germline CDR1 reads PRHDT; CDR2 reads FYEKMQ (reference sequence). V shed 3 bases, J shed 3 bases, and the junction held 7 bases outside the gene matches. The CDR3 loop spans 15 amino acids. The CDR3 spells CASSFEGAGDYGYTF. The CDR3 DNA reads TGTGCCAGCAGCTTCGAGGGGGCCGGGGACTATGGCTACACCTTC.

Comment on this clone: An end of the junction differs from the germline gene, which may be a read error. This chain uses TRBV5-1 with TRBJ1-2, with no clear D. Germline V gives CDR1 SGHRS, CDR2 YFSETQ. The CDR3 runs 15 residues. The CDR3 loop is CASRPLGGTNHGYTF. The CDR3, as DNA: TGCGCCAGCAGACCTTTAGGCGGCACTAACCATGGCTACACCTTC.

V usage is TRBV10-3 and J usage is TRBJ2-5; 9 bases agree with TRBD2. CDR3 size: 15 residues. Germline trimming cut 3 bases from V and 5 bases from J; bases unmatched to any gene: 7. Looked up from germline, CDR1 is ENHRY and CDR2 is SYGVKD. This CDR3 reads CAISDGGRAAETQYF. For the CDR3, the DNA is TGTGCCATCAGTGACGGCGGGAGGGCCGCCGAGACCCAGTACTTC.

The gene calls are TRBV29-1 and TRBJ1-1, with 9 bases that match TRBD1. The junction had 4 bases not matched to a gene; V was cut back by 4 bases and J by 4 bases. CDR3 length: 13 residues. In germline, CDR1 is SQVTM, CDR2 ANQGSEA. The CDR3 DNA is TGCAGCGTTGGAGGGGGACAGGGCACTGAAGCTTTCTTT. It codes for CSVGGGQGTEAFF. The full variable domain, its missing parts supplied by reference TRBV29-1 and TRBJ1-1, is SAVISQKPSRDICQRGTSLTIQCQVDSQVTMMFWYRQQPGQSLTLIATANQGSEATYESGFVIDKFPISRPNLTFSTLTVSNMSPEDSSIYLCSVGGGQGTEAFFGQGTRLTVV.

The chain employs TRBV7-8 and TRBJ2-7; maybe TRBD1 (5 bases). CDR1 and CDR2 (germline): SGHVS, FQNEAQ. The V and J ends lost 1 base and 3 bases respectively, with 10 bases between them. The CDR3 is made up of 14 amino acids. Here the CDR3 DNA reads TGTGCCAGCAGCTTAGGGGGCGACATCTACGAGCAGTACGTC. This sequence encodes CASSLGGDIYEQYV.

This clone has only one observation. The chain combines TRBV13 with TRBJ1-3, with 8 bases matching TRBD1. CDR3 length: 14 amino acids. CDR1 PRHDT and CDR2 FYEKMQ come from the germline V gene (reference sequence). The V segment lost 6 bases and the J segment 7 bases; nucleotides outside the gene matches: 8. The CDR3 reads CASSIMTGDNTIYF. In DNA form, the CDR3 reads TGTGCCAGCAGTATTATGACAGGGGACAACACCATATATTTT.

The chain recombines TRBV5-1 with TRBJ2-1; 7 bases align to TRBD2. Per the germline V gene, CDR1 is SGHRS and CDR2 is YFSETQ. This CDR3 comprises 14 residues. The V segment lost 1 base and the J segment 7 bases; nucleotides outside the gene matches: 5. CDR3 in amino acids: CASSLTSAQNEQFF. CDR3 coding DNA: TGCGCCAGCAGCTTGACTAGCGCTCAAAATGAGCAGTTCTTC.

The chain employs TRBV7-2 and TRBJ2-3, with TRBD2 matching over 9 bases. V lost 2 bases to trimming and J lost 3 bases; unmatched junction nucleotides: 6. The CDR3 sequence is 16 residues long. Germline loops: CDR1 SGHTA, CDR2 FQGNSA. The CDR3 protein is CASSLMSGRKTDTQYF. In nucleotides, the CDR3 is TGTGCCAGCAGCTTAATGAGCGGGAGGAAAACAGATACGCAGTATTTT.

CDR3 sequence reads: CASSQDQGGAEIQYF. CDR3 DNA sequence: TGCGCCAGCAGCCAAGATCAGGGAGGGGCCGAAATTCAGTACTTC. V and J are TRBV4-3 and TRBJ2-4; 7 nucleotides match TRBD2. The CDR3 consists of 15 residues. V was clipped by 0 bases and J by 10 bases; unmatched bases: 9. CDR1 and CDR2 from the germline V gene are LGHNA and YSLEER.

This clone was observed a single time. This chain uses TRBV25-1 with TRBJ1-5; TRBD1 matches at 9 bases. Germline CDR1 and CDR2: MGHDK and SYGVNS. With 5 bases clipped from V and 6 bases from J, the junction kept 11 bases outside the gene matches. The CDR3 is 16 residues long. CDR3 region: CASSLTMTGGSQPQHF. CDR3 coding DNA: TGTGCCAGCAGTTTAACTATGACAGGGGGAAGTCAGCCCCAGCATTTT.

The chain uses TRBV5-4 and TRBJ2-1; D remains unclear. This CDR3 is 13 amino acids long. Germline V CDR1 and CDR2: SGHNT, YYREEE (reference sequence). V lost 0 bases and J 5 bases, leaving 6 bases between the germline ends. CDR3 sequence reads: CASSLDRDNEQFF. The CDR3 nucleotides are TGTGCCAGCAGCTTGGATAGAGACAATGAGCAGTTCTTC. Drawing the rest from reference TRBV5-4 and TRBJ2-1, the complete variable domain is ETGVTQSPTHLIKTRGQQVTLRCSSQSGHNTVSWYQQALGQGPQFIFQYYREEENGRGNFPPRFSGLQFPNYSSELNVNALELDDSALYLCASSLDRDNEQFFGPGTRLTVL.

The chain carries TRBV10-2 and TRBJ1-2; D gene ambiguous. This CDR3 is 13 amino acids long. V was clipped by 2 bases and J by 4 bases, with 8 bases between them. The germline CDR1 and CDR2 sequences are WSHSY and SAAADI. CDR3 sequence (DNA): TGCGCCAGCAGTGAGATGGTCGGCTATGGCTACACCTTC. It codes for CASSEMVGYGYTF.

The CDR3 DNA reads as TGTGCCAGCAGCTTAGCTGGCAGTACAGATACGCAGTATTTT. This gives the protein CASSLAGSTDTQYF. The chain is built from TRBV7-2 and TRBJ2-3; D gene unclear. CDR1 is SGHTA, CDR2 FQGNSA, per germline. The CDR3 extends over 14 amino acids. Trimming stripped 0 bases from V and 3 bases from J, with 7 bases between.

CDR3 DNA: TGTGCCAGCAGCAGGGGACTAGCGTTCACCGGGGAGCTGTTTTTT. The encoded protein is CASSRGLAFTGELFF. The gene calls are TRBV9 and TRBJ2-2, with 10 bases fitting TRBD2. The germline V gene encodes CDR1 SGDLS and CDR2 YYNGEE. V lost 4 bases to trimming and J lost 4 bases; unmatched junction nucleotides: 4. The CDR3 length is 15 residues.

The V call is TRBV23-1, the J call TRBJ1-3; the D gene is possibly TRBD1 (6 bases). TRBV23-1 is flagged as an ORF with uncertain function. This CDR3 spans 15 amino acids. V lost 7 bases to trimming and J lost 0 bases, with 13 bases between them. Here the CDR3 reads CASKAQGPSGNTIYF. Written as DNA, the CDR3 is TGCGCCAGCAAAGCACAGGGCCCCTCTGGAAACACCATATATTTT.

This chain joins TRBV19 and TRBJ2-1, with TRBD1 matching 9 bases. The CDR3 covers 17 residues. J gave up 8 bases and V 5 bases, and 16 bases lay outside the gene matches. The germline V gene has CDR1 LNHDA and CDR2 SQIVND (reference sequence). CDR3 sequence (DNA): TGTGCCAGTAGTTCCTGGGGGAGGGGACAGGGAGTCCATGAGCAGTTCTTC. Translated: CASSSWGRGQGVHEQFF.

J is TRBJ2-3 and V is TRBV27; the match to TRBD2 covers 8 bases. Unmatched junction bases numbered 7, after V lost 9 bases and J lost 5 bases. The CDR3 runs to 13 residues. Germline values: CDR1 MNHEY, CDR2 SMNVEV (reference sequence). The DNA of the CDR3 is TGTGCCAGTCGAGCGGGAGACCAAGATACGCAGTATTTT. This translates into CASRAGDQDTQYF.

The chain couples TRBV24-1 to TRBJ2-3, with 11 bases matching TRBD1. CDR1 and CDR2 from the germline V gene are KGHDR and SFDVKD. This CDR3 is 18 amino acids long. The V gene end was trimmed by 1 base and the J gene end by 2 bases; junction bases not matched to a gene: 7. This CDR3 is CATSDLRGQGAFTDTQYF. DNA for the CDR3: TGTGCCACCAGTGATTTAAGAGGACAGGGGGCATTCACAGATACGCAGTATTTT.

V is TRBV7-9 and J is TRBJ2-2, with a tentative D call TRBD1 (5 bases). The CDR3 is 15 amino acids. The germline gives CDR1 SEHNR, CDR2 FQNEAQ (reference sequence). V was trimmed by 5 bases and J by 3 bases, leaving 13 bases between them. DNA for the CDR3: TGTGCCAGCAGCCCACGACAGACCTACACCGGGGAGCTGTTTTTT. The encoded protein is CASSPRQTYTGELFF.

CDR3 in amino acids: CASSWTRQSSGANVLTF. CDR3 coding DNA: TGTGCCAGCAGCTGGACCCGACAGAGCTCTGGGGCCAACGTCCTGACTTTC. The V gene is TRBV7-9, the J gene TRBJ2-6, with D possibly matching TRBD1 (5 bases). V lost 4 bases, J lost 0 bases, and 13 bases lay in between. Germline CDR1 is SEHNR and CDR2 is FQNEAQ (reference sequence). The CDR3 is made up of 17 amino acids.

This chain uses TRBV27 with TRBJ1-6; D may be TRBD1 (5 bases). CDR1 and CDR2 (germline): MNHEY, SMNVEV (reference sequence). V was clipped by 4 bases and J by 9 bases, with 19 bases between them. The CDR3 has 16 amino acids. This chain's CDR3 is CASSSTPTGKSSPLHF. CDR3 nucleotides: TGTGCCAGCAGTTCCACCCCCACAGGTAAATCTTCACCCCTCCACTTT.